A single sample gave rise to the 32 T cell receptor beta chains below, sequenced in a study of control samples from healthy donors and cancer patients. Measured with immunoSEQ multiplex PCR; TCRdb has only the in-frame clones, and not every one. The sample lists about 410,000 clones, 90% occurring once. Sequenced: PBMCs. These receptor sequences come from a man aged 40-55 years with head and neck cancer.

The chain carries TRBV6-2 or TRBV6-3 and TRBJ2-7, with 8 bases matching TRBD1. This CDR3 is 12 amino acids long. The junction had 3 bases not matched to a gene; V was cut back by 0 bases and J by 11 bases. Germline assignment: CDR1 MNHEY and CDR2 SVGEGT. The CDR3 nucleotides read TGTGCCAGCAGTTACTCTCAGGGGGCTGAGTACTTC. Translation gives CASSYSQGAEYF.

V and J are TRBV6-5 and TRBJ1-5, with TRBD1 as a possible D gene (6 bases). This CDR3 has 15 amino acids. The V end lost 0 bases, the J end lost 7 bases, and 13 bases lay between the germline ends. Germline V lookup: CDR1 MNHEY, CDR2 SVGAGI. The chain's CDR3 is CASSYSSGQGQPQHF. CDR3 DNA sequence: TGTGCCAGCAGTTACTCTTCTGGCCAGGGGCAGCCCCAGCATTTT.

V gene TRBV9 combines with J gene TRBJ2-6; D call uncertain. Trimming shortened V by 6 bases and J by 3 bases, and 10 bases separated the two germline ends. The CDR3 covers 14 residues. In germline, CDR1 is SGDLS, CDR2 YYNGEE. The CDR3 spells CASTFILGANVLTF. As DNA, the CDR3 is TGTGCCAGCACCTTCATACTTGGGGCCAACGTCCTGACTTTC.

On this clone: The CDR3 does not close with the conserved phenylalanine or tryptophan, likely indicating a read error. No DNA is shown, since the ends of the CDR3 on it are uncertain; the CDR3 is the one TCRdb lists. The J gene is TRBJ1-1, the V gene TRBV2; TRBD1 was called by the table and not checked on the DNA. The CDR3 comprises 11 residues, both ends counted. CDR1 and CDR2 from the germline V gene are SNHLY and FYNNEI. The CDR3 spells CASSEWQGMSV.

The genes are TRBV19 and TRBJ1-1, with unresolved D. The V and J ends lost 7 bases and 0 bases respectively, with 9 bases between them. Germline assignment: CDR1 LNHDA and CDR2 SQIVND (reference sequence). The CDR3 runs to 13 residues. CDR3 amino acids: CASMPTMNTEAFF. CDR3 DNA sequence: TGTGCCAGTATGCCAACCATGAACACTGAAGCTTTCTTT.

The chain employs TRBV9 and TRBJ2-1; possible D gene TRBD2, 6 bases. Germline CDR1 is SGDLS and CDR2 is YYNGEE. The CDR3 spans 16 residues. V was pared by 0 bases and J by 5 bases, with 15 bases between. The CDR3 region has the DNA TGTGCCAGCAGCGTAGCCCCAGGCGGGGAGGACAATGAGCAGTTCTTC. This sequence encodes CASSVAPGGEDNEQFF.

The chain links TRBV5-1 to TRBJ1-4; tentatively, D is TRBD1 (5 bases). This CDR3 has 17 residues. The germline V gene has CDR1 SGHRS and CDR2 YFSETQ. V lost 0 bases and J lost 1, with 13 bases in between. CDR3 bases: TGCGCCAGCAGCTTGGGGGGCCAGGGAAGAACTAATGAAAAACTGTTTTTT. This codes for CASSLGGQGRTNEKLFF.

This rearrangement joins TRBV5-1 to TRBJ2-5; no firm D call. The germline gives CDR1 SGHRS, CDR2 YFSETQ. V was pared by 1 base and J by 5 bases, with 15 bases between. This CDR3 contains 15 residues. CDR3 coding DNA: TGCGCCAGCAGCTTGATGCCAGCAACCAGGGAGACCCAGTACTTC. Translating gives CASSLMPATRETQYF. Together with reference TRBV5-1 and TRBJ2-5, the CDR3 gives the full variable domain: KAGVTQTPRYLIKTRGQQVTLSCSPISGHRSVSWYQQTPGQGLQFLFEYFSETQRNKGNFPGRFSGRQFSNSRSEMNVSTLELGDSALYLCASSLMPATRETQYFGPGTRLLVL.

The rearrangement links TRBV5-1 to TRBJ1-6, with D possibly TRBD1 on 5 matching bases. V lost 6 bases and J lost 2, with 12 bases in between. CDR1 and CDR2 (germline): SGHRS, YFSETQ. The CDR3 loop spans 15 amino acids. CDR3 residues: CASKQGPPYNSPLHF. CDR3 in DNA: TGCGCCAGCAAGCAGGGCCCTCCCTATAATTCACCCCTCCACTTT. The complete variable domain, with remaining parts taken from reference TRBV5-1 and TRBJ1-6, reads KAGVTQTPRYLIKTRGQQVTLSCSPISGHRSVSWYQQTPGQGLQFLFEYFSETQRNKGNFPGRFSGRQFSNSRSEMNVSTLELGDSALYLCASKQGPPYNSPLHFGNGTRLTVT.

This chain links TRBV28 with TRBJ1-1; D is possibly TRBD1 (6 bases). Trimming took off 8 bases at V and 1 base at J, with 17 bases between the two ends. CDR3 length equals 15 residues. Germline CDR1 reads MDHEN; CDR2 reads SYDVKM. Here the CDR3 DNA reads TGTGCCAGCGACTACCAAGGGGGGCGGAACACTGAAGCTTTCTTT. Protein: CASDYQGGRNTEAFF.

The sample holds one count of this clone. CDR3 protein: CATSRGTVAQAEAFF. The DNA for the CDR3 is TGTGCCACCAGCAGGGGGACCGTCGCTCAAGCTGAAGCTTTCTTT. This chain joins TRBV15 and TRBJ1-1; tentative D call: TRBD1 (5 bases). Trimming removed 3 bases at V and 6 bases at J, with 17 bases between. Germline CDR1 is LNHNV and CDR2 is YYDKDF (reference sequence). The CDR3 is 15 residues long. Variable domain in full (rest from reference TRBV15 and TRBJ1-1): DAMVIQNPRYQVTQFGKPVTLSCSQTLNHNVMYWYQQKSSQAPKLLFHYYDKDFNNEADTPDNFQSRRPNTSFCFLDIRSPGLGDTAMYLCATSRGTVAQAEAFFGQGTRLTVV.

The genes are TRBV10-1 and TRBJ2-3; 7 bases match TRBD1. Germline assignment: CDR1 WNHNN and CDR2 SYGVQD (reference sequence). Trimming at V came to 6 bases and at J to 0 bases, leaving 9 bases not matched to a gene. The CDR3 extends over 16 amino acids. CDR3 sequence: CASRGQTSNSTDTQYF. DNA of the CDR3: TGCGCCAGCAGGGGACAGACCAGTAATAGCACAGATACGCAGTATTTT.

This sequence joins TRBV7-9 and TRBJ1-2; TRBD1 agrees at 7 bases. CDR1 is SEHNR, CDR2 FQNEAQ, per germline (reference sequence). Losses at the gene ends were 1 base for V and 6 bases for J; bases not matched to a gene: 5. This CDR3 has 14 amino acids. The CDR3: CASSLDRGPDGYTF. DNA of the CDR3: TGTGCCAGCAGCTTAGACAGGGGCCCTGATGGCTACACCTTC.

V usage is TRBV7-9 and J usage is TRBJ1-4; perhaps TRBD1 as D (5 bases). Germline CDR1 and CDR2: SEHNR and FQNEAQ (reference sequence). The CDR3 runs to 14 residues. Trimming pared 5 bases from V and 3 bases from J, leaving 10 bases between. In DNA form, the CDR3 reads TGTGCCAGCAGCCCTCTGGGGGCTAATGAAAAACTGTTTTTT. Amino acid sequence: CASSPLGANEKLFF.

The chain carries TRBV5-6 and TRBJ1-4, with D possibly TRBD1 on 6 matching bases. CDR1 SGHDT and CDR2 YYEEEE come from the germline V gene. The CDR3 is made up of 16 amino acids. Trimming stripped 4 bases from V and 3 bases from J, with 16 bases between. The CDR3 here is CASSTGPGGPNEKLFF. The DNA of the CDR3 is TGTGCCAGCAGCACCGGGCCGGGGGGGCCTAATGAAAAACTGTTTTTT. Combining the CDR3 with reference TRBV5-6 and TRBJ1-4 gives the whole variable domain DAGVTQSPTHLIKTRGQQVTLRCSPKSGHDTVSWYQQALGQGPQFIFQYYEEEERQRGNFPDRFSGHQFPNYSSELNVNALLLGDSALYLCASSTGPGGPNEKLFFGSGTQLSVL.

The gene calls are TRBV5-5 and TRBJ2-3; D unclear. CDR3 size: 13 residues. Germline loops: CDR1 SGHKS, CDR2 YYEKEE (reference sequence). Between the trimmed V and J ends, which lost 3 bases and 9 bases, there was a span of 14 bases. This CDR3 is CASSSGPLLTQYF. CDR3 sequence (DNA): TGTGCCAGCAGCTCTGGCCCGCTTTTAACGCAGTATTTT.

This chain uses TRBV11-2 with TRBJ1-3, with no clear D. From germline, CDR1 is SGHAT and CDR2 FQNNGV. V was clipped by 3 bases and J by 0 bases, with 6 bases between them. The length of the CDR3 is 14 residues. CDR3 coding DNA: TGTGCCAGCAGCTTGTCCGACTCTGGAAACACCATATATTTT. Translated, it gives CASSLSDSGNTIYF.

By frequency in the sample, this clone is medium-sized. This sequence joins TRBV5-4 and TRBJ2-5; 7 nucleotides align to TRBD1. Germline V gene sequence: CDR1 SGHNT, CDR2 YYREEE (reference sequence). The CDR3 sequence is 16 residues long. J lost 3 bases, V lost 3 bases, and 11 bases had no gene match. The CDR3 protein is CASSSPTTGSKETQYF. The CDR3 DNA follows: TGTGCCAGCAGCTCACCTACGACAGGGTCCAAAGAGACCCAGTACTTC. Full variable domain (missing parts from reference TRBV5-4 and TRBJ2-5): ETGVTQSPTHLIKTRGQQVTLRCSSQSGHNTVSWYQQALGQGPQFIFQYYREEENGRGNFPPRFSGLQFPNYSSELNVNALELDDSALYLCASSSPTTGSKETQYFGPGTRLLVL.

The chain carries TRBV19 and TRBJ2-1, with D perhaps matching TRBD2 (6 bases). The CDR3 is 15 amino acids. Germline V lookup: CDR1 LNHDA, CDR2 SQIVND (reference sequence). Deletions cut 6 bases from V and 4 bases from J, with 16 bases between. The CDR3 is CASREGRGGYNEQFF. CDR3 DNA: TGTGCCAGTAGGGAGGGGCGGGGCGGTTACAATGAGCAGTTCTTC.

V is TRBV15 and J is TRBJ2-2; D possibly corresponds to TRBD1 (5 bases). The CDR3 consists of 14 residues. From germline, CDR1 is LNHNV and CDR2 YYDKDF (reference sequence). V was pared by 1 base and J by 4 bases, with 7 bases between. CDR3 residues: CATSRGGSTGELFF. The DNA of the CDR3 is TGTGCCACCAGCAGAGGGGGCAGCACCGGGGAGCTGTTTTTT.

This clone has only a few counts. The chain recombines TRBV19 with TRBJ2-7; D is possibly TRBD1 or TRBD2 (5 bases each). With 1 base removed from V and 6 bases from J, the gap between germline ends came to 13 bases. Looked up from germline, CDR1 is LNHDA and CDR2 is SQIVND (reference sequence). This CDR3 comprises 14 residues. The CDR3 bases are TGTGCCAGTAGTATAGGGGGGACGGCTACCGAGCAGTACTTC. Amino acid sequence: CASSIGGTATEQYF.

The V gene is TRBV19, the J gene TRBJ2-5, with 11 bases aligning to TRBD2. The CDR3 contains 16 residues. Per the germline V gene, CDR1 is LNHDA and CDR2 is SQIVND (reference sequence). V dropped 1 base and J dropped 2; count of bases not matched to a gene: 3. The CDR3 DNA follows: TGTGCCAGTAGTATAGCGTTAGCGGGGGGGCAAGAGACCCAGTACTTC. It translates to CASSIALAGGQETQYF. Filled out from reference TRBV19 and TRBJ2-5, the complete variable domain reads DGGITQSPKYLFRKEGQNVTLSCEQNLNHDAMYWYRQDPGQGLRLIYYSQIVNDFQKGDIAEGYSVSREKKESFPLTVTSAQKNPTAFYLCASSIALAGGQETQYFGPGTRLLVL.

The chain recombines TRBV11-2 with TRBJ2-3; TRBD1 might be the D (5 bases). There are 17 residues in the CDR3. V lost 3 bases and J lost 3, with 19 bases in between. CDR1 is SGHAT, CDR2 FQNNGV, per germline. CDR3: CASSLREGAPLTDTQYF. CDR3 bases: TGTGCCAGCAGCTTGAGAGAAGGGGCGCCGCTTACAGATACGCAGTATTTT.

The rearrangement uses TRBV5-6 and TRBJ2-7, with 7 bases that match TRBD1. Germline V lookup: CDR1 SGHDT, CDR2 YYEEEE. The ends lost 2 bases at V and 5 bases at J; junction bases unmatched: 7. The CDR3 is 14 residues long. CDR3 protein: CASSFKAGGDEQYF. The CDR3 nucleotides are TGTGCCAGCAGCTTTAAGGCAGGGGGAGACGAGCAGTACTTC. Full variable domain (missing parts from reference TRBV5-6 and TRBJ2-7): DAGVTQSPTHLIKTRGQQVTLRCSPKSGHDTVSWYQQALGQGPQFIFQYYEEEERQRGNFPDRFSGHQFPNYSSELNVNALLLGDSALYLCASSFKAGGDEQYFGPGTRLTVT.

The chain employs TRBV23-1 and TRBJ2-3, with D hard to call. TRBV23-1 is designated an ORF whose function remains uncertain. The CDR3 contains 14 residues. Trimming shortened V by 11 bases and J by 1 base, and 16 bases separated the two germline ends. The CDR3 sequence: CAPYPIQGTDTQYF. The CDR3 DNA reads TGCGCCCCCTATCCGATCCAGGGCACAGATACGCAGTATTTT.

This clone came up once. This sequence joins TRBV7-2 and TRBJ2-6, with D tentatively TRBD2 (6 bases). The CDR3 consists of 15 residues. Trimming took off 5 bases at V and 2 bases at J, with 10 bases between the two ends. The germline V gene has CDR1 SGHTA and CDR2 FQGNSA. The CDR3 region is CASSRGTAGANVLTF. In DNA, the CDR3 is TGTGCCAGCAGCCGGGGGACTGCTGGGGCCAACGTCCTGACTTTC.

This CDR3 reads CASSKTGLKSGTDTQYF. CDR3 nucleotide sequence: TGTGCCAGCAGTAAGACGGGCTTGAAAAGCGGCACAGATACGCAGTATTTT. This chain links TRBV28 with TRBJ2-3; D not certain. V gave up 5 bases and J gave up 1 base, with 19 bases separating them. This CDR3 has 17 residues. Germline V gives CDR1 MDHEN, CDR2 SYDVKM.

The rearrangement joins TRBV10-1 to TRBJ2-1; unclear D gene. Germline loops: CDR1 WNHNN, CDR2 SYGVQD (reference sequence). Trimming pared 3 bases from V and 5 bases from J, leaving 5 bases between. This CDR3 region has 12 residues. The CDR3 region has the DNA TGCGCCAGCAGTGATTTCGACAATGAGCAGTTCTTC. It translates to CASSDFDNEQFF.

The chain uses TRBV5-5 and TRBJ1-1; D perhaps matches TRBD1 (5 bases). Trimming stripped 0 bases from V and 4 bases from J, with 13 bases between. CDR1 is SGHKS, CDR2 YYEKEE, per germline (reference sequence). The CDR3 is 15 amino acids. CDR3 coding DNA: TGTGCCAGCAGCTTGGAGATGGGGCGGGGCACTGAAGCTTTCTTT. It encodes CASSLEMGRGTEAFF.

The chain employs TRBV5-1 and TRBJ2-3; D gene ambiguous. V was clipped by 4 bases and J by 0 bases, with 12 bases between them. The germline CDR1 and CDR2 sequences are SGHRS and YFSETQ. The length of the CDR3 is 15 residues. CDR3 region: CASSPGLASTDTQYF. CDR3 bases: TGCGCCAGCAGCCCGGGTCTTGCTAGCACAGATACGCAGTATTTT.

V usage is TRBV7-2 and J usage is TRBJ1-2; possible D gene TRBD1, 6 bases. This CDR3 has 15 residues. V dropped 4 bases and J dropped 4 bases, with 16 bases sitting between them. Germline-derived CDR1 and CDR2 are SGHTA and FQGNSA. This CDR3 reads CASSSNGGGGYGYTF. CDR3 nucleotides: TGTGCCAGCAGCTCGAACGGGGGCGGGGGCTATGGCTACACCTTC.

This clone was detected only once. The V and J genes are TRBV7-6 and TRBJ1-6, with D tentatively TRBD1 (6 bases). V was clipped by 1 base and J by 0 bases, with 7 bases between them. This CDR3 comprises 16 residues. The germline V gene encodes CDR1 SGHVS and CDR2 FNYEAQ. CDR3 region: CASSLEGGSYNSPLHF. The CDR3 bases are TGTGCCAGCAGCTTAGAAGGGGGCTCCTATAATTCACCCCTCCACTTT. Complete variable domain (other parts from reference TRBV7-6 and TRBJ1-6): GAGVSQSPRYKVTKRGQDVALRCDPISGHVSLYWYRQALGQGPEFLTYFNYEAQQDKSGLPNDRFSAERPEGSISTLTIQRTEQRDSAMYRCASSLEGGSYNSPLHFGNGTRLTVT.